The 30 T cell receptor beta chains below come from one sample, sequenced in a study of persistence of HIV-infected CD4 T cells. This nonspecific control used anti-CD3/anti-CD28 bead stimulation of CD4+ T cells. Responding CD4+ T cells were sorted by upregulation of both CD40 ligand and CD69. These receptors have no identified antigens. This was the immunoSEQ version 4 assay in survey mode. Sequencing used immunoSEQ multiplex PCR; TCRdb keeps in-frame clones, though not all of them. This sample has about 37,000 clones, with about 91% found just once. The sequencing used CD4+ T cells sorted from PBMCs after roughly 20-hour stimulation, collected from a patient who received antiretroviral therapy. These receptors all stem from an adult man with HIV who was CMV-seropositive.

This clone occurred once. This sequence joins TRBV6-2 or TRBV6-3 and TRBJ1-5, with 7 bases that match TRBD1. The junction had 18 bases not matched to a gene; V was cut back by 2 bases and J by 2 bases. The germline gives CDR1 MNHEY, CDR2 SVGEGT. CDR3 length equals 20 residues. The CDR3 region is CASSYPGRQGSVLGNQPQHF. As DNA, the CDR3 is TGTGCCAGCAGTTACCCAGGGAGACAGGGAAGCGTGTTGGGCAATCAGCCCCAGCATTTT.

The rearrangement joins TRBV15 to TRBJ2-4, with a tentative D call TRBD1 (8 bases). In germline, CDR1 is LNHNV, CDR2 YYDKDF (reference sequence). This CDR3 region has 19 residues. V lost 0 bases and J lost 0, with 18 bases in between. The CDR3 spells CATSRDNRGGLLAKNIQYF. The CDR3 DNA reads as TGTGCCACCAGCAGAGATAACAGGGGGGGACTACTAGCCAAAAACATTCAGTACTTC.

The V gene is TRBV6-5, the J gene TRBJ2-6; D is ambiguous. The CDR3 has 15 amino acids. The ends were cut back, 0 bases at V and 2 bases at J, with 5 bases in the middle. Germline loops: CDR1 MNHEY, CDR2 SVGAGI. Written as DNA, the CDR3 is TGTGCCAGCAGTTACTCGAGCACTGGGGCCAACGTCCTGACTTTC. It codes for CASSYSSTGANVLTF.

The chain joins TRBV12-3 or TRBV12-4 to TRBJ1-5; D gene uncertain. The length of the CDR3 is 13 residues. Trimming cost V 6 bases and J 0 bases, with 6 bases left between them. Here the CDR3 reads CASREDSNQPQHF. The CDR3 DNA follows: TGTGCCAGCAGGGAAGATAGCAATCAGCCCCAGCATTTT.

The J gene is TRBJ2-2, the V gene TRBV29-1, with TRBD2 matching 9 bases. This CDR3 is built from 16 residues. Germline CDR1 is SQVTM and CDR2 is ANQGSEA. J gave up 5 bases and V 4 bases, and 11 bases lay outside the gene matches. Written as DNA, the CDR3 is TGCAGCGTTGTCACCGGGACTAGCCGCGATACCGGGGAGCTGTTTTTT. This codes for CSVVTGTSRDTGELFF.

The V gene is TRBV6-1, the J gene TRBJ1-5, with D unresolved. The germline V and J ends were trimmed by 0 bases and 4 bases, with 10 bases remaining between them. Germline V gives CDR1 MNHNS, CDR2 SASEGT. The CDR3 runs to 15 residues. The CDR3 protein is CASSEASGTNQPQHF. CDR3 nucleotides: TGTGCCAGCAGTGAAGCGTCGGGTACGAATCAGCCCCAGCATTTT.

The V and J genes are TRBV6-2 or TRBV6-3 and TRBJ1-1; D is unresolved. Germline assignment: CDR1 MNHEY and CDR2 SVGEGT. The CDR3 has 14 residues. V lost 6 bases to trimming and J lost 1 base, with 12 bases between them. Here the CDR3 reads CASSEAFGNTEAFF. CDR3 nucleotide sequence: TGTGCCAGCAGCGAAGCTTTTGGGAACACTGAAGCTTTCTTT.

The chain joins TRBV29-1 to TRBJ2-1; D unclear. The CDR3 length is 13 residues. Germline CDR1 is SQVTM and CDR2 is ANQGSEA. Trimming took off 3 bases at V and 7 bases at J, with 13 bases between the two ends. In DNA, the CDR3 is TGCAGCGTTGACCCCACCACCGGGAATGAGCAGTTCTTC. It yields the protein CSVDPTTGNEQFF.

The chain couples TRBV3-1 (or the pseudogene TRBV3-2) to TRBJ2-2; 10 nucleotides agree with TRBD1. This CDR3 contains 18 residues. The V gene end was trimmed by 4 bases and the J gene end by 4 bases; junction bases not matched to a gene: 12. Germline V lookup: CDR1 LGHDT, CDR2 YNNKEL (reference sequence). The CDR3 here is CASSPGTTGGAFTGELFF. CDR3 bases: TGTGCCAGCAGCCCAGGAACGACAGGGGGCGCGTTCACCGGGGAGCTGTTTTTT.

The chain couples TRBV7-8 to TRBJ2-4; D uncertain. Germline lookup yields CDR1 SGHVS and CDR2 FQNEAQ. The CDR3 has 15 residues. Trimming stripped 5 bases from V and 5 bases from J, with 16 bases between. The CDR3 DNA sequence: TGTGCCAGCAGCCAAGACCCGGGCCTCGAAAACATTCAGTACTTC. Residues: CASSQDPGLENIQYF.

V gene TRBV5-5 combines with J gene TRBJ2-7, with D hard to call. The CDR3 runs to 15 residues. Trimming removed 0 bases from V and 3 bases from J, with 13 bases in between. Per the germline V gene, CDR1 is SGHKS and CDR2 is YYEKEE (reference sequence). CDR3 loop: CASSLEVSPRYEQYF. As DNA, the CDR3 is TGTGCCAGCAGCTTGGAAGTTTCTCCTCGCTACGAGCAGTACTTC.

The chain has TRBV7-8 and TRBJ2-3; 9 positions agree with TRBD1. V was clipped by 6 bases and J by 5 bases; unmatched bases: 9. Germline loops: CDR1 SGHVS, CDR2 FQNEAQ. CDR3 length: 15 amino acids. The CDR3 DNA sequence: TGTGCCAGCAGATTGACCGGGACAGGGAGAGATACGCAGTATTTT. It encodes CASRLTGTGRDTQYF.

The V gene is TRBV27, the J gene TRBJ1-1; D uncertain. The CDR3 extends over 16 amino acids. V lost 0 bases and J 6 bases, leaving 17 bases between the germline ends. Looked up from germline, CDR1 is MNHEY and CDR2 is SMNVEV (reference sequence). This CDR3 reads CASSLSGRFGLAEAFF. CDR3 bases: TGTGCCAGCAGTTTATCTGGGAGGTTTGGTCTCGCTGAAGCTTTCTTT.

There are a few counts of this clone. Distinct nucleotide sequences in the sample also encode this CDR3. The V gene is TRBV20-1, the J gene TRBJ1-4, with D unclear. The V end was cut by 0 bases, the J end by 7 bases, with 3 bases between. The CDR3 contains 11 residues. Germline loops: CDR1 DFQATT, CDR2 SNEGSKA (reference sequence). The CDR3 here is CSAREGEKLFF. CDR3 coding DNA: TGCAGTGCTAGAGAGGGTGAAAAACTGTTTTTT.

The V gene is TRBV20-1, the J gene TRBJ1-1, with a tentative D call TRBD1 (5 bases). CDR1 DFQATT and CDR2 SNEGSKA come from the germline V gene (reference sequence). V shed 3 bases and J shed 2 bases, with 19 bases lying between them. There are 16 residues in the CDR3. In DNA form, the CDR3 reads TGCAGTGCTAGTAATCGGGCAGGGTGGGGTAACACTGAAGCTTTCTTT. It encodes CSASNRAGWGNTEAFF.

CDR3 nucleotides: TGTGCCATCAGTGGGATCTCAGGGTGGAAGGACTATGGCTACACCTTC. Amino acids: CAISGISGWKDYGYTF. V usage is TRBV10-3 and J usage is TRBJ1-2; D perhaps matches TRBD1 (5 bases). V lost 4 bases to trimming and J lost 3 bases, with 18 bases between them. The CDR3 totals 16 residues. Germline V gene lookup returns CDR1 ENHRY and CDR2 SYGVKD.

V is TRBV12-3 or TRBV12-4 and J is TRBJ2-7, with a tentative D call TRBD2 (5 bases). The V end was cut by 8 bases, the J end by 2 bases, with 13 bases between. CDR3 length: 13 residues. This CDR3 reads CASREKNAYEQYF. CDR3 in DNA: TGTGCCAGCCGGGAAAAAAACGCCTACGAGCAGTACTTC.

The chain links TRBV25-1 to TRBJ2-7; D remains ambiguous. The germline CDR1 and CDR2 sequences are MGHDK and SYGVNS. This CDR3 spans 11 amino acids. V was shortened by 8 bases and J by 2 bases, with 7 bases between the two germline ends. This chain's CDR3 is CASRLTYEQYF. The CDR3 bases are TGTGCCAGCCGTTTAACCTACGAGCAGTACTTC.

The chain combines TRBV6-4 with TRBJ1-6; possibly TRBD1 for D (6 bases). Germline V lookup: CDR1 MRHNA, CDR2 SNTAGT. The CDR3 is 13 residues long. Between the trimmed V and J ends, which lost 6 bases and 7 bases, there was a span of 10 bases. The CDR3 DNA reads TGTGCCAGCAGGGAAGACAGGAATTCACCCCTCCACTTT. Protein: CASREDRNSPLHF.

The rearrangement uses TRBV10-3 and TRBJ1-3; 8 bases align to TRBD1. This CDR3 contains 15 residues. V shed 7 bases, J shed 4 bases, and the junction held 9 bases outside the gene matches. The V gene's germline CDR1 is ENHRY and CDR2 SYGVKD. The CDR3 reads CAITPGTGRGNTIYF. In DNA, the CDR3 is TGTGCCATCACCCCAGGGACAGGCAGAGGAAACACCATATATTTT.

The chain is built from TRBV9 and TRBJ2-5; tentative D call: TRBD1 (7 bases). The CDR3 is 15 amino acids. Germline lookup yields CDR1 SGDLS and CDR2 YYNGEE. Trimming took 0 bases from V and 4 from J, leaving 13 bases between them. CDR3 in DNA: TGTGCCAGCAGCGTAGATCAGGGGGGCGTAGAGACCCAGTACTTC. As protein: CASSVDQGGVETQYF.

This clone turned up a few times. This chain links TRBV4-2 with TRBJ1-5; D not resolved. This CDR3 spans 17 amino acids. The germline V and J ends were trimmed by 0 bases and 5 bases, with 17 bases remaining between them. Germline V gives CDR1 LGHNA, CDR2 YNFKEQ. DNA of the CDR3: TGTGCCAGCAGCCAAGATCCCCCCGGAAGGGTTTATCAGCCCCAGCATTTT. Translation: CASSQDPPGRVYQPQHF.

Only a few counts were recorded for this clone. The chain carries TRBV19 and TRBJ1-5; unclear D gene. V lost 7 bases and J lost 5, with 12 bases in between. The CDR3 has 13 residues. CDR1 LNHDA and CDR2 SQIVND come from the germline V gene (reference sequence). CDR3 amino acids: CASTAGPYQPQHF. In nucleotides, the CDR3 is TGTGCCAGTACTGCGGGCCCCTATCAGCCCCAGCATTTT. Based on the CDR3 plus reference TRBV19 and TRBJ1-5, the full variable domain is DGGITQSPKYLFRKEGQNVTLSCEQNLNHDAMYWYRQDPGQGLRLIYYSQIVNDFQKGDIAEGYSVSREKKESFPLTVTSAQKNPTAFYLCASTAGPYQPQHFGDGTRLSIL.

This chain links TRBV3-1 (or the pseudogene TRBV3-2) with TRBJ1-1; D unresolved. Trimming took off 3 bases at V and 6 bases at J, with 11 bases between the two ends. Per the germline V gene, CDR1 is LGHDT and CDR2 is YNNKEL (reference sequence). The length of the CDR3 is 13 residues. The CDR3 spells CASSQPGAPEAFF. As DNA, the CDR3 is TGTGCCAGCAGCCAGCCGGGAGCCCCTGAAGCTTTCTTT.

This clone showed up just once. The chain combines TRBV19 with TRBJ1-1; TRBD1 agrees at 8 bases. The J segment lost 4 bases and the V segment lost 6 bases, leaving 7 bases of the junction unmatched. In germline, CDR1 is LNHDA, CDR2 SQIVND (reference sequence). The CDR3 loop spans 14 amino acids. The CDR3 DNA follows: TGTGCCAGTAGATCTAGACAGGGGAGCACTGAAGCTTTCTTT. Its translation: CASRSRQGSTEAFF.

The chain links TRBV30 to TRBJ1-1; 9 bases line up with TRBD1. Germline CDR1 is GTSNPN and CDR2 is SVGIG (reference sequence). The CDR3 extends over 13 amino acids. V lost 1 base to trimming and J lost 4 bases; unmatched junction nucleotides: 1. DNA for the CDR3: TGTGCCTGGAGTGGACAGGGGGGCACTGAAGCTTTCTTT. Translating gives CAWSGQGGTEAFF.

The sample holds one count of this clone. V usage is TRBV18 and J usage is TRBJ2-3, with D unresolved. The CDR3 spans 14 residues. The ends were cut back, 3 bases at V and 6 bases at J, with 13 bases in the middle. The V gene's germline CDR1 is KGHSH and CDR2 LQKENI. Here the CDR3 reads CASSPNRMGDTQYF. CDR3 in DNA: TGTGCCAGCTCACCGAACCGCATGGGGGATACGCAGTATTTT.

V usage is TRBV7-2 and J usage is TRBJ2-6; TRBD1 might be the D (5 bases). The CDR3 has 13 amino acids. Trimming cost V 5 bases and J 4 bases, with 6 bases left between them. The germline CDR1 and CDR2 sequences are SGHTA and FQGNSA. DNA of the CDR3: TGTGCCAGCAGCACAGGCGGGGCCAACGTCCTGACTTTC. It specifies CASSTGGANVLTF.

The chain is built from TRBV4-1 and TRBJ2-2; 10 bases map to TRBD2. Germline lookup yields CDR1 MGHRA and CDR2 YSYEKL. V dropped 7 bases and J dropped 1; count of bases not matched to a gene: 9. The CDR3 length is 17 residues. The CDR3 here is CASNPKWTSGNTGELFF. The DNA for the CDR3 is TGCGCCAGCAACCCGAAGTGGACTAGCGGGAACACCGGGGAGCTGTTTTTT.

The CDR3 region has the DNA TGCGCCAGCCTTTCTGGACAGGGAAACACCGGGGAGCTGTTTTTT. It translates to CASLSGQGNTGELFF. J is TRBJ2-2 and V is TRBV10-2; 8 bases agree with TRBD1. J gave up 2 bases and V 8 bases, and 7 bases lay outside the gene matches. Germline CDR1 reads WSHSY; CDR2 reads SAAADI. The CDR3 spans 15 residues.